These T cell receptor beta chains were read from a single sample in a study of cytomegalovirus exposure and HLA in healthy donors. The data were produced by immunoSEQ multiplex PCR, yet TCRdb's version contains in-frame clones alone and is incomplete. This table holds under 140,000 clones, over 65% found once. The sequenced material came from PBMCs. The receptors come from a young man in good health and CMV-seropositive. The CDR3 runs from the conserved cysteine through the conserved F or W. D genes are given only for firm matches. Clone sizes are given selectively: once, few, many, or a class where the clone is expanded.

J: TRBJ1-2; size: .; V: TRBV30; D: .; DNA: TGTGCCTTCCCCCAGGGGATCTATGGCTACACCTTC; CDR3: CAFPQGIYGYTF
J: TRBJ2-1; size: .; V: TRBV28; D: .; DNA: TGTGCCAGCAGCGGGGGTGAGCAGTTCTTC; CDR3: CASSGGEQFF
J: TRBJ2-7; size: .; V: TRBV7-2; D: .; DNA: TGTGCCAGCAGCCGGCGGGGGCAGGGGGCCCACGAGCAGTACTTC; CDR3: CASSRRGQGAHEQYF
J: TRBJ2-3; size: .; V: TRBV2; D: .; DNA: TGTGCCAGCACTGAAGGGAACCTTTCCGGGGATACGCAGTATTTT; CDR3: CASTEGNLSGDTQYF
J: TRBJ2-3; size: .; V: TRBV27; D: .; DNA: TGTGCCAGCAGTCCCCCCCTACCAGATACGCAGTATTTT; CDR3: CASSPPLPDTQYF
J: TRBJ2-1; size: .; V: TRBV9; D: .; DNA: TGTGCCAGCAGCGTAGCTCGGGGAGCGGATGAGCAGTTCTTC; CDR3: CASSVARGADEQFF
J: TRBJ1-6; size: .; V: TRBV7-9; D: TRBD1; DNA: TGTGCCAGCAGCTCAAGCCGGGACAGGGGGCGGAATTCACCCCTCCACTTT; CDR3: CASSSSRDRGRNSPLHF
J: TRBJ2-4; size: .; V: TRBV19; D: .; DNA: TGTGCCAGTAGTATAGTTGCCGGACAGCGACCGGGGATTCAGTACTTC; CDR3: CASSIVAGQRPGIQYF
J: TRBJ2-5; size: few; V: TRBV10-3; D: TRBD1; DNA: TGTGCCATCAGTGAGCCGGACAGGGCCCAAGAGACCCAGTACTTC; CDR3: CAISEPDRAQETQYF
J: TRBJ2-5; size: few; V: TRBV11-2; D: .; DNA: TGTGCCAGCAAACGACGAGTGGTAGCGAGAGAGACCCAGTACTTC; CDR3: CASKRRVVARETQYF
J: TRBJ2-7; size: .; V: TRBV11-3; D: .; DNA: TGTGCCAGCAGCACCTACTTAGGGAGGGAGCAGTACTTC; CDR3: CASSTYLGREQYF
J: TRBJ1-1; size: few; V: TRBV30; D: .; DNA: TGTGCCTGGGCCTCCCAGTCGAACACTGAAGCTTTCTTT; CDR3: CAWASQSNTEAFF
J: TRBJ2-2; size: .; V: TRBV12-5; D: .; DNA: TGTGCTAGTGGAATATATGGGACACCCGCGAACACCGGGGAGCTGTTTTTT; CDR3: CASGIYGTPANTGELFF
J: TRBJ1-2; size: .; V: TRBV4-3; D: TRBD1; DNA: TGCGCCAGCAGCCAAGAAGGACAGGGGACATACTACACCTTC; CDR3: CASSQEGQGTYYTF
J: TRBJ2-1; size: few; V: TRBV2; D: TRBD2; DNA: TGTGCCAGCAGTCCCCCTAGCGGGGGGGGCCGTAGTGAGCAGTTCTTC; CDR3: CASSPPSGGGRSEQFF
J: TRBJ2-3; size: .; V: TRBV2; D: TRBD2; DNA: TGTGCCAGCAGTGAAGAAGGACTAGCGGGGGGGCGGGCAGATACGCAGTATTTT; CDR3: CASSEEGLAGGRADTQYF
J: TRBJ1-3; size: .; V: TRBV28; D: TRBD1; DNA: TGTGCCAGCAGTTTAGGACAGGGGGCCAACACCATATATTTT; CDR3: CASSLGQGANTIYF
J: TRBJ2-2; size: few; V: TRBV4-3; D: TRBD1; DNA: TGCGCCAGCAGCCAATTCGCAGGGGGCCTCGGGGAGCTGTTTTTT; CDR3: CASSQFAGGLGELFF
J: TRBJ1-4; size: .; V: TRBV7-2; D: .; DNA: TGTGCCAGCAGCGCACACCTCTTAAGTGAAAAACTGTTTTTT; CDR3: CASSAHLLSEKLFF
J: TRBJ1-6; size: .; V: TRBV4-1; D: TRBD1; DNA: TGCGCCAGCAGCCAAGATCAGAAGGGGGCGGCGTCACCCCTCCACTTT; CDR3: CASSQDQKGAASPLHF
J: TRBJ2-2; size: few; V: TRBV7-9; D: .; DNA: TGTGCCAGCAGCGCCCGGGGGACAGCCGGGGAGCTGTTTTTT; CDR3: CASSARGTAGELFF
J: TRBJ2-1; size: .; V: TRBV7-6; D: .; DNA: TGTGCCAGCAGCTTAGCCACGGGACAAAAAGGAGATGAGCAGTTCTTC; CDR3: CASSLATGQKGDEQFF
J: TRBJ1-4; size: .; V: TRBV2; D: .; DNA: TGTGCCAGCAGATGGACAGTTGATGAAAAACTGTTTTTT; CDR3: CASRWTVDEKLFF
J: TRBJ1-5; size: .; V: TRBV5-1; D: .; DNA: TGCGCCAGCTTGGAAGGGGAGGTCGGTAGCAATCAGCCCCAGCATTTT; CDR3: CASLEGEVGSNQPQHF
J: TRBJ1-4; size: .; V: TRBV7-2; D: TRBD1; DNA: TGTGCCAGCAGCTTCCAGGGGGCCACTAATGAAAAACTGTTTTTT; CDR3: CASSFQGATNEKLFF
J: TRBJ2-1; size: .; V: TRBV7-6; D: TRBD2; DNA: TGTGCCAGCAGCTTAGAGGTAGAAACTAGCGGGTCCTACAATGAGCAGTTCTTC; CDR3: CASSLEVETSGSYNEQFF
J: TRBJ1-6; size: .; V: TRBV27; D: TRBD1; DNA: TGTGCCAGCAGTTTATTGGGCCAGGGGGCCTATAATTCACCCCTCCACTTT; CDR3: CASSLLGQGAYNSPLHF
J: TRBJ1-1; size: .; V: TRBV9; D: .; DNA: TGTGCCAGCAGCGTAGGGGCAGGGCAAATGAACACTGAAGCTTTCTTT; CDR3: CASSVGAGQMNTEAFF
J: TRBJ1-4; size: .; V: TRBV7-2; D: TRBD1; DNA: TGTGCCAGCAGCTTAAGGGGGCAGGGGGAAGAAAAACTGTTTTTT; CDR3: CASSLRGQGEEKLFF
J: TRBJ2-7; size: .; V: TRBV7-2; D: TRBD1; DNA: TGTGCCAGCAGCTTAGCTACAGGGGGACCCTACGAGCAGTACTTC; CDR3: CASSLATGGPYEQYF
J: TRBJ1-4; size: .; V: TRBV28; D: .; DNA: TGTGCCAGCAGCCCCGAAGTCGGTGCCGCTTATGAAAAACTGTTTTTT; CDR3: CASSPEVGAAYEKLFF
J: TRBJ1-4; size: .; V: TRBV6-5; D: TRBD1; DNA: TGTGCCAGCAGGTTCCTACAGGGGGTGGTTGAAAAACTGTTTTTT; CDR3: CASRFLQGVVEKLFF
J: TRBJ2-1; size: .; V: TRBV5-6; D: TRBD2; DNA: TGTGCCAGCAGCTTGTTCGCGGGACTAGCCTACAATGAGCAGTTCTTC; CDR3: CASSLFAGLAYNEQFF
J: TRBJ1-3; size: .; V: TRBV6-1; D: TRBD1; DNA: TGTGCCAGCAGTGATGGGTCAGGGGGCTCTGGAAACACCATATATTTT; CDR3: CASSDGSGGSGNTIYF
J: TRBJ1-6; size: .; V: TRBV7-2; D: .; DNA: TGTGCCAGCAGCTTAGCGAGCCGGGGGACGGGTAATTCACCCCTCCACTTT; CDR3: CASSLASRGTGNSPLHF
J: TRBJ2-3; size: few; V: TRBV2; D: TRBD2; DNA: TGTGCCAGCATGCGGGGGGTGGGAGATACGCAGTATTTT; CDR3: CASMRGVGDTQYF
J: TRBJ1-1; size: .; V: TRBV19; D: TRBD1; DNA: TGTGCCAGTAGTATTCAAGGGACAGGGAACGCTGAAGCTTTCTTT; CDR3: CASSIQGTGNAEAFF
J: TRBJ1-2; size: .; V: TRBV5-1; D: .; DNA: TGCGCCAGCACCGCAAACTCGGAGTCCTCTTTCCTTTATGGCTACACCTTC; CDR3: CASTANSESSFLYGYTF
J: TRBJ1-1; size: .; V: TRBV4-1; D: TRBD1; DNA: TGCGCCAGCAGCCAAGAGACAGGGACGAACACTGAAGCTTTCTTT; CDR3: CASSQETGTNTEAFF
J: TRBJ2-5; size: .; V: TRBV29-1; D: TRBD2; DNA: TGCAGCGTTGATTCAACTAGCGGTTCCCAAGAGACCCAGTACTTC; CDR3: CSVDSTSGSQETQYF
J: TRBJ2-1; size: few; V: TRBV27; D: TRBD1; DNA: TGTGCCAGCAGCACAGGGGTGAGCTCCTACAATGAGCAGTTCTTC; CDR3: CASSTGVSSYNEQFF
J: TRBJ2-7; size: .; V: TRBV25-1; D: .; DNA: TGTGCCAGCAGCGCGACAGCCTCCTACGAGCAGTACTTC; CDR3: CASSATASYEQYF
J: TRBJ1-6; size: .; V: TRBV7-9; D: .; DNA: TGTGCCAGCAGCCCGGGATATGAGTATTCACCCCTCCACTTT; CDR3: CASSPGYEYSPLHF
J: TRBJ1-1; size: .; V: TRBV19; D: .; DNA: TGTGCCAGTAGACCCGGGACTGGGTTAAGTGAAGCTTTCTTT; CDR3: CASRPGTGLSEAFF
J: TRBJ1-1; size: .; V: TRBV19; D: .; DNA: TGTGCCAGTATTGGGGGAGGCACTGAAGCTTTCTTT; CDR3: CASIGGGTEAFF
J: TRBJ1-6; size: few; V: TRBV28; D: .; DNA: TGTGCCAGCACCACCATTATGAGGAATTCACCCCTCCACTTT; CDR3: CASTTIMRNSPLHF
J: TRBJ2-3; size: few; V: TRBV4-3; D: .; DNA: TGCGCCAGCAGCCAAGATCAGGGCCCTGCGGATACGCAGTATTTT; CDR3: CASSQDQGPADTQYF
J: TRBJ1-4; size: once; V: TRBV4-1; D: .; DNA: TGCGCCAGCAGCCAATACAGAGAGATTAATGAAAAACTGTTTTTT; CDR3: CASSQYREINEKLFF
J: TRBJ2-7; size: .; V: TRBV10-3; D: .; DNA: TGTGCCATCAGTGAGTCGCCAGGGGACTACGAGCAGTACTTC; CDR3: CAISESPGDYEQYF
J: TRBJ1-1; size: .; V: TRBV9; D: TRBD1; DNA: TGTGCCAGCAGCGTAGGAGGGACAGGGAACACTGAAGCTTTCTTT; CDR3: CASSVGGTGNTEAFF
J: TRBJ2-3; size: .; V: TRBV9; D: TRBD2; DNA: TGTGCCAGCAGCGTACTAGCGGGGGGCACAGATACGCAGTATTTT; CDR3: CASSVLAGGTDTQYF
J: TRBJ2-1; size: few; V: TRBV11-3; D: TRBD2; DNA: TGTGCCAGCAGCCCCGGGACTAGCGGGGGGTACAATGAGCAGTTCTTC; CDR3: CASSPGTSGGYNEQFF
J: TRBJ1-4; size: .; V: TRBV9; D: .; DNA: TGTGCCAGCAGCGTAGGTATGACAGTAAATGAAAAACTGTTTTTT; CDR3: CASSVGMTVNEKLFF